Reported below is one T cell receptor beta chain. Per the authors' pipeline: Amplification with reference gene primers provided the estimates of nucleated cell counts. The table came from immunoSEQ multiplex PCR; TCRdb's copy has only in-frame clones and leaves some out. That table furnishes V, J and clone size, whereas the DNA furnished D and trimming. The sample has over 150,000 clones, approximately 80% seen once; the top ten hold approximately 10%. Germline CDR1 reads LNHDA; CDR2 reads SQIVND (reference sequence). The CDR3 spans 17 residues. V dropped 3 bases and J dropped 2; count of bases not matched to a gene: 6. This specimen comes from a study of blood T cell repertoires in COVID-19. Study-level background: The United States, Italy and Spain provided the acute and convalescent COVID-19 samples.

Residents of 24 US areas, aged roughly 18 to 89 years, made up the participants. Recovered status in Cohort 3 required two negative PCRs, clearance, or symptom resolution. This sequence originates from a man aged 40-50 years who had recovered from COVID-19. The sequenced material came from PBMCs or T cells enriched from blood (not recorded which). This chain links TRBV19 with TRBJ2-6; 8 bases fit TRBD2. The CDR3 DNA reads TGTGCCAGTAGTATCCACGCGGGGGGAACTGGGGCCAACGTCCTGACTTTC. Translation gives CASSIHAGGTGANVLTF. Combining the CDR3 with reference TRBV19 and TRBJ2-6 gives the whole variable domain DGGITQSPKYLFRKEGQNVTLSCEQNLNHDAMYWYRQDPGQGLRLIYYSQIVNDFQKGDIAEGYSVSREKKESFPLTVTSAQKNPTAFYLCASSIHAGGTGANVLTFGAGSRLTVL.